Sequencing of this T cell receptor (beta chain) was carried out in a study of T cells expressing NK-cell markers (dated by TCRdb to 2019 to 2021). Some background on the complete study: In sorted CD3+CD56+NKG2C+, CD3+CD56+NKG2C- and CD3+CD56-NKG2C+ T-cell subsets from several donors, TCR beta-chain repertoires were profiled. Among the eight sequenced donors, only one was HCMV-seronegative, while the other seven were HCMV-seropositive. Randomly selected healthy volunteers, three men and five women, were used as the eight sequenced donors. Libraries were sequenced as 2 x 150 bp reads on Illumina HiSeq 2000/2500, MiSeq or NextSeq.

On the study overall, not on this receptor specifically: In over five donors, the dominant CD3+CD56+NKG2C+ clonotypes were found to rank among the top 10 CD8+ clonotypes and to make up about 1.0-7.5% of CD8+ T cells. Those dominant clonotypes were again the most abundant among CD3+CD56-NKG2C+ cells in a few donors, at about 28.3-60.1%. It remained unclear whether the expanded NKG2C-expressing T cell clones were specific for HCMV antigens.

HCMV-specific IgG was detected in serum with a commercial ELISA kit to determine HCMV serostatus. Ficoll density gradient centrifugation was used to isolate peripheral blood mononuclear cells from blood. Comment on this clonotype: What this receptor recognizes is not known.

Instrument used: Illumina HiSeq 2000. TCR beta cDNA libraries were prepared using 5'RACE template switching, which introduced a universal primer site and unique molecular identifiers. cDNA synthesis was primed from the TCR beta constant segment and was followed by two successive PCR amplification steps. Under the source paper's analysis protocol: MIGEC was used to demultiplex reads and group reads by UMI, and MiTCR was used to assemble and quantify clonotypes. To exclude erroneous sequences, only TCR cDNA sequences supported by at least two reads were retained. The tcR package was used for downstream repertoire analysis, with clonotypes matched between fractions based on CDR3 nucleotide sequence plus V segment. VDJmatch was used to annotate antigen specificity against VDJdb, with one amino acid substitution in CDR3 permitted. TCRdb reprocessed the sequencing reads and holds a single record per CDR3 protein sequence, with no DNA. The V and J calls follow TCRdb's processing rather than the paper's. This sample's table carries some 440,000 distinct CDR3 sequences. The ten largest make up approximately 1.4% of the sample.

CDR1 and CDR2 are read off the germline V gene (reference sequence) as LGHDT and YNNKEL. Reading from cysteine to phenylalanine, the CDR3 counts 18 amino acids. No DNA sequence is on record. This receptor chain uses TRBV3-1 and TRBJ2-1; TCRdb reports TRBD2, a call that lacks DNA to check it against. The sequence was collected from a woman aged 45-65 years in good health. Donor details come from another sample of the same person, matched by shared clones. Material: blood T cells: a sorted CD56 or NKG2C T cell subset, CD4+ or CD8+ T cells, or bulk PBMC T cells (not recorded which). The CDR3 amino acid sequence is: CASSQDALAGLGDNEQFF.